This T cell receptor (beta chain) was retrieved from a study of vaccination and CD4 T cells after COVID-19. Study outcomes and limitations: SARS-CoV-2-reactive clonotypes showed a nonsignificant median rise from roughly 21 to 40.

Treatment here: roughly ten-day PBMC culture with coronavirus spike peptide pools or control peptides (ViraFEST assay). The CDR3 loop spans 13 amino acids. V lost 5 bases and J lost 0, with 10 bases in between. The germline CDR1 and CDR2 sequences are DFQATT and SNEGSKA (reference sequence). Cultured CD4+ T-cell DNA underwent Oncomine TCR Beta short-read sequencing. TCRdb reanalysed the PCR reads using MiXCR and keeps one entry per CDR3 protein. Among about 6,400 distinct CDR3 sequences listed, 45% to 55% were seen once. As for this clonotype: Its antigen is unknown.

The sequence derives from a human donor who had recovered from COVID-19. Sequencing was done on a sample of CD4+ T cells from blood, cultured in vitro. The J gene is TRBJ1-2, the V gene TRBV20-1, with a tentative D call TRBD1 (6 bases). CDR3 sequence reads: CSAGDTSNYGYTF. The CDR3 DNA follows: TGCAGTGCTGGGGACACCTCTAACTATGGCTACACCTTC.